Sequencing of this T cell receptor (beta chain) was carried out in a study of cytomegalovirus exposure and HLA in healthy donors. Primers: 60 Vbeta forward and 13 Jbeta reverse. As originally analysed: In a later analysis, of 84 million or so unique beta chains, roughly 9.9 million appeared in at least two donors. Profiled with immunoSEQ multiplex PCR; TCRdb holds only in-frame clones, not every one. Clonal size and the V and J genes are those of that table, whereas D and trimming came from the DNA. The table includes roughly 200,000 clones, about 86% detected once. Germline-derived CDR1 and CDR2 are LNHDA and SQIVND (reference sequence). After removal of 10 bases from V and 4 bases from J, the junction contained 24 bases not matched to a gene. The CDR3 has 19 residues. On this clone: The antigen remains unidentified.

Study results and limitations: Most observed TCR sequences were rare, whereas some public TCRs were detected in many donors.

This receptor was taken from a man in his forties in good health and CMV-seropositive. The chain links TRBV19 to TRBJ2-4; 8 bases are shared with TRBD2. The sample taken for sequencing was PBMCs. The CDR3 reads CATKKESGSAWGEKNIQYF. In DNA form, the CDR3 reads TGTGCCACCAAAAAAGAAAGCGGGAGTGCGTGGGGGGAGAAAAACATTCAGTACTTC.